This T cell receptor beta chain was profiled in a study of T cell changes during pregnancy in multiple sclerosis. The germline V gene encodes CDR1 MNHNS and CDR2 SASEGT. With V trimmed by 0 bases and J by 0 bases, 5 bases remained unmatched. The CDR3 covers 17 residues. Measured with immunoSEQ multiplex PCR; TCRdb has only the in-frame clones, and not every one. The repertoire holds 58,000 or so clones, with around 92% as singletons. The clonotype comes from a female donor with multiple sclerosis, enrolled in a pregnancy study. The sequencing here drew on peripheral blood, taken in the first trimester of pregnancy. This sequence joins TRBV6-1 and TRBJ1-1; 9 nucleotides match TRBD1. CDR3 residues: CASSEAIGQGLNTEAFF. The CDR3 DNA sequence: TGTGCCAGCAGTGAAGCGATTGGACAGGGGCTGAACACTGAAGCTTTCTTT.